This TCR beta chain derives from a study of blood T cell repertoires in COVID-19 (dated by TCRdb to about 2020). Looking at the study overall: Samples covering the acute and convalescent phases of COVID-19 were provided by collaborators in the United States, Italy and Spain. The prospective study material was composed of cDNA or gDNA derived from T cells, B-cell-depleted T cells, or PBMCs. Subjects who had been exposed to COVID-19, were actively infected with it, or had recovered from it provided the deeply sampled blood TCRbeta repertoires that made up the dataset. The repertoires were made available in a free public database intended to serve as a resource for research on the immune response to SARS-CoV-2. Samples came from the ongoing ImmuneRACE study (first 160 participants) plus 1,254 subjects from 6 global collaborators. Sample metadata almost always included a de-identified subject ID, COVID-19 status, age in years and sex. Where available, HLA class I and class II types were taken from metadata supplied by the sample provider and were not determined by assay-based typing.

Beyond this particular receptor, the publication reports: The amount of clinical and demographic metadata varied by source and participant and was provided uncurated.

Whole blood was collected in K2EDTA tubes by collaborating institutions according to the institutions' own protocols. For TCRbeta analysis, collaborators shipped samples in one of three forms: frozen whole blood, isolated PBMCs, or DNA extracted from either of those sample types. Taken from cysteine to phenylalanine, the CDR3 has 15 residues. Kept here is only the CDR3 DNA, which spans 45 bases and is read in frame from base 1. In the germline V gene, CDR1 corresponds to SGHTA and CDR2 to FQGNSA. V is cut by 5 bases and J by 2 bases, and the space between the germline ends is 14 bases. TCRbeta CDR3 regions were amplified from genomic DNA by means of the immunoSEQ Assay, a bias-controlled multiplex PCR. The authors' pipeline ran thus. The number of nucleated cells in each sample was estimated from the amplification of reference gene primers within the assay. Sequence reads were collapsed and filtered to measure the absolute abundance of every unique TCRbeta CDR3 rearrangement. Productive Simpson clonality was computed per sample as the square root of Simpson's diversity index over productive rearrangements. Entries here come from immuneACCESS through TCRdb and include only in-frame sequences with V and J called. Some clones fail to appear in such tables; in the studies checked, an unresolved V gene covers under half of the shortfall, and the cause of the remainder is unknown. D and trimming were read from the DNA, whereas the V and J calls and clone size are those reported in that table. A total of approximately 31,000 clones appear in this sample, roughly 86% of them only once. The biggest ten clones account for 14% of the sample.

This clone was seen more than once but under ten times. The clone's antigen remains unknown. No quality values exist for individual bases; no much larger clone is one base distant. The V and J genes are TRBV7-2 and TRBJ2-3; the D region possibly corresponds to TRBD1 (6 bases align). Sample: peripheral blood. The TCR was taken from a human donor with active COVID-19. The donor label of this sample is uncertain. The CDR3 in this case is CASSPGGGYTDTQYF. The DNA sequence is given as TGTGCCAGCAGCCCTGGGGGCGGGTACACAGATACGCAGTATTTT.